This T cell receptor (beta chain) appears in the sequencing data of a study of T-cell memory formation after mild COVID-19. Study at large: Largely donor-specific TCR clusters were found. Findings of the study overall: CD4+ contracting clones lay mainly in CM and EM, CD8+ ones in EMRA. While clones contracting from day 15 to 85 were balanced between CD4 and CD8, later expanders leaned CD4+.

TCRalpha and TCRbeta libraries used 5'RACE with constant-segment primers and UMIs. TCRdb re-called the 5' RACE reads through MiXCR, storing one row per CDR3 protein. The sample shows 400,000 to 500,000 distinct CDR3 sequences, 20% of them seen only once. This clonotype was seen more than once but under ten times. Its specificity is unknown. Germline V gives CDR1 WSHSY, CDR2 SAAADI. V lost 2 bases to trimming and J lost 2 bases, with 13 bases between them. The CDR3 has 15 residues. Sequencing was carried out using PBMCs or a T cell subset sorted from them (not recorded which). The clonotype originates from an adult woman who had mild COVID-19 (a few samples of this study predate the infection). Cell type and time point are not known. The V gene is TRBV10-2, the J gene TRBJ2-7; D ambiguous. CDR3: CASSEVRINTYEQYF. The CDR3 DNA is TGCGCCAGCAGTGAGGTTCGGATTAACACCTACGAGCAGTACTTC.